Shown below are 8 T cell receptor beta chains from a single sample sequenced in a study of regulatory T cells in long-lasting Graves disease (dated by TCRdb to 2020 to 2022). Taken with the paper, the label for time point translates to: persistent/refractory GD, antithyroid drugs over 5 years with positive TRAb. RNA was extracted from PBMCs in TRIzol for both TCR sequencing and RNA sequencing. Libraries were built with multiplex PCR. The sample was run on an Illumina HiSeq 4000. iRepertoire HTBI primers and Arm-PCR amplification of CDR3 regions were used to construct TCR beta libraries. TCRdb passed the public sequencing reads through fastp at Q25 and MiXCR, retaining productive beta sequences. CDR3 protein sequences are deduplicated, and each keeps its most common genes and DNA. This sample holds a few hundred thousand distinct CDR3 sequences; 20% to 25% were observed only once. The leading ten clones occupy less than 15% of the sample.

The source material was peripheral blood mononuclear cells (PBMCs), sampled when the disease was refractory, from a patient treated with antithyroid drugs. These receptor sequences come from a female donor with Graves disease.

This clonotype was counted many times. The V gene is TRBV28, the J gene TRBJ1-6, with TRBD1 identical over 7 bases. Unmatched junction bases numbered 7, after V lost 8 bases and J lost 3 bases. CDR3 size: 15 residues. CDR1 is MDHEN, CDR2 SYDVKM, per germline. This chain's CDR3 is CASVGRDSYNSPLHF. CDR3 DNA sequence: TGTGCCAGCGTCGGGCGGGACAGCTATAATTCACCCCTCCACTTT.

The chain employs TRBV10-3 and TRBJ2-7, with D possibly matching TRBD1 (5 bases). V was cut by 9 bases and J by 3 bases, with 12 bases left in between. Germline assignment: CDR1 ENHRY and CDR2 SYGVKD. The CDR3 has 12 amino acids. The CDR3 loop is CAIAPQVYEQYF. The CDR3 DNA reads TGTGCCATTGCCCCACAGGTCTACGAGCAGTACTTC.

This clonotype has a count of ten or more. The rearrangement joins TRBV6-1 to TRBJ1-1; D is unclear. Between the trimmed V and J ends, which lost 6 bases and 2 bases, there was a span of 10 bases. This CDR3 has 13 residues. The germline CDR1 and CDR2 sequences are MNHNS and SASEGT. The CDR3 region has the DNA TGTGCCAGCAGCACCAGCGATAACACTGAAGCTTTCTTT. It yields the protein CASSTSDNTEAFF.

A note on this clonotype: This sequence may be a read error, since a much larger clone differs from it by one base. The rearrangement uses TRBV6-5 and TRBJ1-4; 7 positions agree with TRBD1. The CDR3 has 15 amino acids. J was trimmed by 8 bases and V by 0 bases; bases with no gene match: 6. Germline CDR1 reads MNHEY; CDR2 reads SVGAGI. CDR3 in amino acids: CASSYSTRQGEKLFF. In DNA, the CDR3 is TGTGCCAGCAGTTACTCGACGAGACAGGGAGAAAAACTGTTTTTT.

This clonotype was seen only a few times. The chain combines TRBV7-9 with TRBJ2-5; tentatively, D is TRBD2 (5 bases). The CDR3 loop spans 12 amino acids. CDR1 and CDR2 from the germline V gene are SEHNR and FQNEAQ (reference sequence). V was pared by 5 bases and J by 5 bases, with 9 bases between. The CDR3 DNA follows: TGTGCCAGCAGCCCGGGATGGGAGACCCAGTACTTC. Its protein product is CASSPGWETQYF.

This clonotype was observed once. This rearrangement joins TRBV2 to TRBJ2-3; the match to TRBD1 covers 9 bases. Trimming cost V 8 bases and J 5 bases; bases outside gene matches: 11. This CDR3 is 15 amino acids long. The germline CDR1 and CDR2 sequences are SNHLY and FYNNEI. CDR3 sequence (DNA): TGTGCCAGCGGTTTACAGGGGGCGCGGGGAGATACGCAGTATTTT. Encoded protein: CASGLQGARGDTQYF.

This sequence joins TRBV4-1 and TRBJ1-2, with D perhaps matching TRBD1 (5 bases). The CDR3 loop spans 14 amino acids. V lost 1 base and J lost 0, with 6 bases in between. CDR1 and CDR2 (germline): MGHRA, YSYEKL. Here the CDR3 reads CASSQVTANYGYTF. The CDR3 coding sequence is TGCGCCAGCAGCCAAGTGACAGCTAACTATGGCTACACCTTC.

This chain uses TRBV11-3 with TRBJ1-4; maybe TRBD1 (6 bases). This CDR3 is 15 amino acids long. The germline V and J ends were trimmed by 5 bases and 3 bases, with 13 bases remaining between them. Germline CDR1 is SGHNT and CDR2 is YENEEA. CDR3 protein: CASSPRGAPNEKLFF. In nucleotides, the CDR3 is TGTGCCAGCAGCCCTCGGGGGGCGCCTAATGAAAAACTGTTTTTT. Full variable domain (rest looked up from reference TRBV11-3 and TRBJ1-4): EAGVVQSPRYKIIEKKQPVAFWCNPISGHNTLYWYLQNLGQGPELLIRYENEEAVDDSQLPKDRFSAERLKGVDSTLKIQPAELGDSAVYLCASSPRGAPNEKLFFGSGTQLSVL.